This T cell receptor beta chain is from a study of human T cells and chemical hapten exposure. Study-wide context: The cohort included alopecia areata under or over 50% scalp, totalis and universalis. General study findings and limits: Expanded TCRs created a significantly greater count of big CDR3 similarity clusters than controls did.

The time point was: patch test 3, about 24 weeks after DPC sensitization. Treatment indicated: therapeutic diphenylcyclopropenone sensitization with weekly scalp DPC. There are many counts of this clonotype. The antigen remains undetermined. Each CDR3 protein is one row after TCRdb ran MiXCR on the RACE reads. The sample lists 75,000 to 90,000 distinct CDR3 sequences, roughly a tenth occurring once. The V gene's germline CDR1 is SGHTA and CDR2 FQGNSA. CDR3 length: 17 residues. The V end lost 1 base, the J end lost 7 bases, and 20 bases lay between the germline ends. This sequence joins TRBV7-2 and TRBJ2-4; possibly TRBD2 for D (7 bases). The material sequenced was whole blood, taken in connection with sensitization to the hapten diphenylcyclopropenone (DPC). The source is a woman aged 45-60 years with alopecia areata. Some clones in this sample may be carry-over from other donors' samples. The DNA of the CDR3 is TGTGCCAGCAGCTTAGATGCGGGGGCGATGTCAAGGAACATTCAGTACTTC. Its protein product is CASSLDAGAMSRNIQYF.